This T cell receptor (beta chain) appears in the sequencing data of a study of cytomegalovirus exposure and HLA in healthy donors. The CDR3 has 15 amino acids. Germline V gene sequence: CDR1 MNHNS, CDR2 SASEGT. Trimming removed 3 bases from V and 5 bases from J; junction bases left unmatched: 10. In this sample, this clone turned up a few times. Its specificity is unknown. Study-wide results and limits: Published work reported that the classifier diagnosed cytomegalovirus status with high specificity and sensitivity.

The PCR had 60 Vbeta and 13 Jbeta primers. The protocol was immunoSEQ multiplex PCR, while the TCRdb copy is restricted to in-frame clones and leaves out a portion. The sample includes 50,000 or so clones, roughly 76% of them seen just once. The receptor's source is a young man in good health and CMV-seronegative. The V and J genes are TRBV6-1 and TRBJ2-7, with 7 nucleotides matching TRBD2. The sequencing sample was made of PBMCs. This CDR3 is CASSDRQRGRDEQYF. The CDR3 DNA reads as TGTGCCAGCAGTGATAGGCAGCGGGGCCGGGACGAGCAGTACTTC.